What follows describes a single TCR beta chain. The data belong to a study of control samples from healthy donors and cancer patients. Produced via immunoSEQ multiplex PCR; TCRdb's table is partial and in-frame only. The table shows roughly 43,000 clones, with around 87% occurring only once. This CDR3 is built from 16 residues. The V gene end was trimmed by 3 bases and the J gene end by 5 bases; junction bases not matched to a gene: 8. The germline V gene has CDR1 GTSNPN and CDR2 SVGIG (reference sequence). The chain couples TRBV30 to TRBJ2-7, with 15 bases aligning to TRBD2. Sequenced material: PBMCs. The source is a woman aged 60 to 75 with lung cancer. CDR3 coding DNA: TGTGCCTGGAGCCTAAGGACTAGCGGGAGGGTCAACGAGCAGTACTTC. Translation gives CAWSLRTSGRVNEQYF.